What follows are 30 T cell receptor beta chains derived from one specimen sequenced in a study of cytomegalovirus exposure and HLA in healthy donors. PCR used 60 Vbeta primers and 13 Jbeta primers. Data came from immunoSEQ multiplex PCR; TCRdb stores just in-frame clones and leaves some out. The table has fewer than 150,000 clones, 77% seen once. The sample comprised PBMCs. The receptors were gathered from a human donor in good health.

The chain joins TRBV28 to TRBJ2-3, with D possibly being TRBD2 (6 bases). Per germline, CDR1 MDHEN and CDR2 SYDVKM. CDR3 length equals 15 residues. V was trimmed by 7 bases and J by 0 bases, leaving 14 bases between them. As DNA, the CDR3 is TGTGCCAGCATAGGGCTGGGGACTAGCACAGATACGCAGTATTTT. Translation gives CASIGLGTSTDTQYF. Together with reference TRBV28 and TRBJ2-3, the CDR3 gives the full variable domain: DVKVTQSSRYLVKRTGEKVFLECVQDMDHENMFWYRQDPGLGLRLIYFSYDVKMKEKGDIPEGYSVSREKKERFSLILESASTNQTSMYLCASIGLGTSTDTQYFGPGTRLTVL.

Turning to this clone: A far larger clone is a single base away, which makes a read error likely. J is TRBJ2-7 and V is TRBV6-4; 7 nucleotides line up with TRBD1. CDR3 length equals 15 residues. Germline values: CDR1 MRHNA, CDR2 SNTAGT. Losses at the gene ends were 1 base for V and 3 bases for J; bases not matched to a gene: 6. CDR3 coding DNA: TGTGCCAGCAGTGACTTTGTGGCAGGGGGCTACGAGCAGTACTTC. Its translation: CASSDFVAGGYEQYF.

The gene calls are TRBV5-1 and TRBJ1-1, with 7 bases aligning to TRBD1. J lost 5 bases, V lost 0 bases, and 7 bases had no gene match. The CDR3 spans 15 residues. From germline, CDR1 is SGHRS and CDR2 YFSETQ. Here the CDR3 DNA reads TGCGCCAGCAGCTTGGAGGGACAGCATACGACTGAAGCTTTCTTT. It yields the protein CASSLEGQHTTEAFF.

This chain joins TRBV28 and TRBJ2-3; 7 bases align to TRBD2. The CDR3 runs to 16 residues. V lost 8 bases, J lost 0 bases, and 11 bases stayed unmatched. CDR1 is MDHEN and CDR2 is SYDVKM in the germline V gene. CDR3 DNA sequence: TGTGCCAGCTGGCCTCGGCTAGCGGCTAGCACAGATACGCAGTATTTT. Its translation: CASWPRLAASTDTQYF.

The V call is TRBV4-1, the J call TRBJ2-5; possible D gene TRBD1, 7 bases. The germline V gene has CDR1 MGHRA and CDR2 YSYEKL. The length of the CDR3 is 15 residues. V was pared by 1 base and J by 5 bases, with 14 bases between. DNA of the CDR3: TGCGCCAGCAGCCAAGTGGAGGGGGCGCGGGAGACCCAGTACTTC. This sequence encodes CASSQVEGARETQYF.

The rearrangement uses TRBV5-1 and TRBJ2-3, with TRBD1 matching over 8 bases. This CDR3 comprises 16 residues. Germline V gene data show CDR1 as SGHRS and CDR2 as YFSETQ. The V segment lost 4 bases and the J segment 0 bases; nucleotides outside the gene matches: 7. This CDR3 reads CASSLGQGSSTDTQYF. The CDR3 nucleotides are TGCGCCAGCAGCCTCGGACAGGGCAGCAGCACAGATACGCAGTATTTT.

V is TRBV5-1 and J is TRBJ2-5; 7 nucleotides agree with TRBD1. J gave up 1 base and V 0 bases, and 6 bases lay outside the gene matches. The CDR3 runs 16 residues. Germline values: CDR1 SGHRS, CDR2 YFSETQ. Here the CDR3 reads CASSLASGQIQETQYF. In DNA, the CDR3 is TGCGCCAGCAGCTTGGCCTCGGGACAGATCCAAGAGACCCAGTACTTC.

The CDR3 coding sequence is TGTGCCAGCAGTTTTGGGACAGACGAGCAGTACTTC. Encoded protein: CASSFGTDEQYF. The V and J genes are TRBV28 and TRBJ2-7; 7 nucleotides match TRBD1. Germline CDR1 MDHEN, CDR2 SYDVKM. The CDR3 is made up of 12 amino acids. V shed 3 bases, J shed 5 bases, and the junction held 1 base outside the gene matches.

The chain recombines TRBV30 with TRBJ2-7; 7 bases fit TRBD1. This CDR3 comprises 16 residues. Germline trimming cut 4 bases from V and 2 bases from J; bases unmatched to any gene: 14. Germline V gene data show CDR1 as GTSNPN and CDR2 as SVGIG (reference sequence). The CDR3 sequence: CAWTRSRTGITYEQYF. In DNA form, the CDR3 reads TGTGCCTGGACTAGATCCCGGACAGGTATTACCTACGAGCAGTACTTC.

J is TRBJ1-1 and V is TRBV28, with 7 bases matching TRBD1. The CDR3 runs to 14 residues. Trimming cost V 6 bases and J 10 bases; bases outside gene matches: 14. The V gene's germline CDR1 is MDHEN and CDR2 SYDVKM. This chain's CDR3 is CASRGGTGAYGAFF. The CDR3 DNA follows: TGTGCCAGCAGGGGCGGTACAGGGGCCTATGGAGCTTTCTTT.

This clone was counted a single time. The genes are TRBV28 and TRBJ2-1, with 7 positions matching TRBD2. V lost 2 bases to trimming and J lost 3 bases; unmatched junction nucleotides: 7. The CDR3 extends over 16 amino acids. Per the germline V gene, CDR1 is MDHEN and CDR2 is SYDVKM. DNA of the CDR3: TGTGCCAGCAGTTTAAAGTGGGAGGGCATCTACAATGAGCAGTTCTTC. Encoded protein: CASSLKWEGIYNEQFF.

This chain uses TRBV5-5 with TRBJ1-1, with 9 nucleotides matching TRBD1. In germline, CDR1 is SGHKS, CDR2 YYEKEE (reference sequence). This CDR3 spans 14 amino acids. Trimming cost V 4 bases and J 5 bases; bases outside gene matches: 6. The CDR3 spells CASSLQGARTEAFF. DNA for the CDR3: TGTGCCAGCAGCCTACAGGGGGCGAGAACTGAAGCTTTCTTT.

The rearrangement uses TRBV29-1 and TRBJ2-1; D is ambiguous. Germline V gene lookup returns CDR1 SQVTM and CDR2 ANQGSEA. This CDR3 contains 16 residues. V was trimmed by 5 bases and J by 0 bases, leaving 17 bases between them. In DNA form, the CDR3 reads TGCAGCGTTAAGATTGTGGGCCGCAGCTCCTACAATGAGCAGTTCTTC. The encoded protein is CSVKIVGRSSYNEQFF.

This chain uses TRBV11-3 with TRBJ2-3; D remains ambiguous. Germline V gives CDR1 SGHNT, CDR2 YENEEA. This CDR3 comprises 13 residues. V dropped 1 base and J dropped 9 bases, with 11 bases sitting between them. CDR3 amino acids: CASSLADRGTQYF. In DNA form, the CDR3 reads TGTGCCAGCAGCTTAGCGGATAGAGGAACGCAGTATTTT.

V gene TRBV19 combines with J gene TRBJ1-1, with 9 positions matching TRBD1. The CDR3 extends over 14 amino acids. Germline trimming cut 4 bases from V and 4 bases from J; bases unmatched to any gene: 4. Looked up from germline, CDR1 is LNHDA and CDR2 is SQIVND (reference sequence). The CDR3 spells CASSRTGASTEAFF. The CDR3 DNA reads TGTGCCAGTAGTAGGACAGGGGCCAGCACTGAAGCTTTCTTT.

This chain uses TRBV2 with TRBJ2-7; the match to TRBD2 covers 16 bases. Germline V gene sequence: CDR1 SNHLY, CDR2 FYNNEI. This CDR3 contains 16 residues. V gave up 5 bases and J gave up 3 bases; unmatched junction bases: 4. CDR3 sequence reads: CASSKGLAGGGYEQYF. The DNA for the CDR3 is TGTGCCAGCAGTAAGGGACTAGCGGGAGGGGGCTACGAGCAGTACTTC. The full variable domain, in which reference TRBV2 and TRBJ2-7 provide the parts outside the CDR3, is EPEVTQTPSHQVTQMGQEVILRCVPISNHLYFYWYRQILGQKVEFLVSFYNNEISEKSEIFDDQFSVERPDGSNFTLKIRSTKLEDSAMYFCASSKGLAGGGYEQYFGPGTRLTVT.

The chain combines TRBV7-9 with TRBJ2-7, with D maybe TRBD2 (5 bases). Germline CDR1 reads SEHNR; CDR2 reads FQNEAQ (reference sequence). The V gene lost 5 bases and the J gene lost 5 bases, with 7 bases spanning the gap. CDR3 length equals 11 residues. The CDR3 protein is CASSLGDEQYF. As DNA, the CDR3 is TGTGCCAGCAGCCTCGGGGACGAGCAGTACTTC.

V and J are TRBV6-5 and TRBJ2-5; possibly TRBD1 for D (5 bases). The CDR3 consists of 14 residues. The V end lost 5 bases, the J end lost 2 bases, and 12 bases lay between the germline ends. Per the germline V gene, CDR1 is MNHEY and CDR2 is SVGAGI. The CDR3 DNA follows: TGTGCCAGCAGTAAGACAGCGTTACAAGAGACCCAGTACTTC. This gives the protein CASSKTALQETQYF.

The rearrangement uses TRBV6-5 and TRBJ2-5; D gene unclear. Germline CDR1 reads MNHEY; CDR2 reads SVGAGI. With 4 bases removed from V and 1 base from J, the gap between germline ends came to 7 bases. CDR3 length equals 13 residues. The CDR3 region is CASSWRVQETQYF. CDR3 DNA: TGTGCCAGCAGTTGGAGAGTCCAAGAGACCCAGTACTTC.

The rearrangement joins TRBV28 to TRBJ2-7; 10 bases fit TRBD2. The V gene end was trimmed by 6 bases and the J gene end by 0 bases; junction bases not matched to a gene: 5. The CDR3 has 15 residues. The germline V gene has CDR1 MDHEN and CDR2 SYDVKM. The CDR3 region has the DNA TGTGCCAGCAGCGTCACTAGCGGGACCTCCTACGAGCAGTACTTC. Its translation: CASSVTSGTSYEQYF.

The chain has TRBV5-6 and TRBJ2-1; 10 bases are a match to TRBD2. The CDR3 extends over 15 amino acids. Per germline, CDR1 SGHDT and CDR2 YYEEEE. V lost 5 bases and J lost 9; bases outside the gene matches: 11. The CDR3 is CASRYRAGGPTEQFF. For the CDR3, the DNA is TGTGCCAGCAGGTACCGAGCGGGAGGGCCCACTGAGCAGTTCTTC.

Of note for this clone: This sample includes further DNA sequences coding for the same CDR3. This chain joins TRBV18 and TRBJ1-1; perhaps TRBD1 as D (5 bases). Trimming cost V 1 base and J 4 bases, with 10 bases left between them. This CDR3 comprises 14 residues. Germline CDR1 KGHSH, CDR2 LQKENI. The CDR3 protein is CASSPRRGGTEAFF. The CDR3 bases are TGTGCCAGCTCACCACGGAGGGGTGGCACTGAAGCTTTCTTT. The whole variable domain, filled in from reference TRBV18 and TRBJ1-1, reads NAGVMQNPRHLVRRRGQEARLRCSPMKGHSHVYWYRQLPEEGLKFMVYLQKENIIDESGMPKERFSAEFPKEGPSILRIQQVVRGDSAAYFCASSPRRGGTEAFFGQGTRLTVV.

This clone was picked up a small number of times. The rearrangement joins TRBV20-1 to TRBJ2-7; D perhaps matches TRBD1 (5 bases). V was clipped by 4 bases and J by 7 bases, with 11 bases between them. The CDR3 is 11 residues long. Germline-derived CDR1 and CDR2 are DFQATT and SNEGSKA (reference sequence). Here the CDR3 reads CSATNRTEQYF. The CDR3 bases are TGCAGTGCTACAAATCGGACAGAGCAGTACTTC.

This chain joins TRBV14 and TRBJ2-3; D might be TRBD2 (6 bases). The V gene's germline CDR1 is SGHDN and CDR2 FVKESK. The CDR3 has 12 residues. The germline V and J ends were trimmed by 4 bases and 5 bases, with 7 bases remaining between them. The CDR3 loop is CASSPGRDTQYF. The CDR3 DNA reads TGTGCCAGCAGCCCCGGGAGAGATACGCAGTATTTT.

The rearrangement joins TRBV2 to TRBJ1-5; TRBD1 matches at 7 bases. Germline-derived CDR1 and CDR2 are SNHLY and FYNNEI. This CDR3 has 14 amino acids. V lost 2 bases to trimming and J lost 3 bases; unmatched junction nucleotides: 1. The CDR3 spells CASSEQGVNQPQHF. CDR3 nucleotides: TGTGCCAGCAGTGAACAGGGGGTCAATCAGCCCCAGCATTTT. Together with reference TRBV2 and TRBJ1-5, the CDR3 gives the full variable domain: EPEVTQTPSHQVTQMGQEVILRCVPISNHLYFYWYRQILGQKVEFLVSFYNNEISEKSEIFDDQFSVERPDGSNFTLKIRSTKLEDSAMYFCASSEQGVNQPQHFGDGTRLSIL.

The chain employs TRBV9 and TRBJ2-2, with 7 positions matching TRBD1. V was clipped by 0 bases and J by 8 bases; unmatched bases: 4. The length of the CDR3 is 14 residues. Germline CDR1 and CDR2: SGDLS and YYNGEE. The chain's CDR3 is CASSVAPGQGELFF. Written as DNA, the CDR3 is TGTGCCAGCAGCGTAGCTCCGGGACAGGGGGAGCTGTTTTTT.

This chain joins TRBV5-1 and TRBJ2-3, with TRBD1 matching over 7 bases. V dropped 4 bases and J dropped 5; count of bases not matched to a gene: 10. The CDR3 has 15 amino acids. Looked up from germline, CDR1 is SGHRS and CDR2 is YFSETQ. The CDR3 sequence: CASSPDRVKVDTQYF. CDR3 coding DNA: TGCGCCAGCAGCCCCGACAGGGTCAAGGTAGATACGCAGTATTTT.

The J gene is TRBJ2-7, the V gene TRBV5-6, with a weak D call TRBD2 (6 bases). The CDR3 covers 14 residues. The V and J ends lost 4 bases and 2 bases respectively, with 13 bases between them. CDR1 SGHDT and CDR2 YYEEEE come from the germline V gene. The DNA for the CDR3 is TGTGCCAGCAGCCCCGGGACGGGAGCCTACGAGCAGTACTTC. Protein sequence: CASSPGTGAYEQYF.

V is TRBV6-1 and J is TRBJ2-5; weak D call: TRBD1 (5 bases). V was cut by 9 bases and J by 3 bases, with 20 bases left in between. CDR1 and CDR2 (germline): MNHNS, SASEGT. The CDR3 has 15 residues. CDR3 protein: CASTQQVGKEETQYF. CDR3 in DNA: TGTGCCAGTACCCAACAGGTAGGGAAGGAAGAGACCCAGTACTTC.

This chain connects TRBV5-1 to TRBJ2-3, with D possibly being TRBD2 (6 bases). V was pared by 2 bases and J by 4 bases, with 11 bases between. This CDR3 region has 14 residues. Germline V gives CDR1 SGHRS, CDR2 YFSETQ. The DNA for the CDR3 is TGCGCCAGCAGCTTCGACGGGAGCCCAGATACGCAGTATTTT. It specifies CASSFDGSPDTQYF.